A single sample gave rise to the 12 T cell receptor beta chains below, sequenced in a study of blood T cell repertoires in COVID-19. Method: immunoSEQ multiplex PCR; TCRdb's copy keeps in-frame clones and lacks some. The sample includes roughly 150,000 clones, 75% to 85% seen only once; the top ten take approximately 6%. The specimen sequenced was PBMCs or T cells enriched from blood (not recorded which). Receptor source: a man in his forties who had recovered from COVID-19.

The chain recombines TRBV7-9 with TRBJ1-2; a possible D gene is TRBD1 (5 bases). CDR1 SEHNR and CDR2 FQNEAQ come from the germline V gene (reference sequence). The CDR3 sequence is 15 residues long. Trimming shortened V by 5 bases and J by 2 bases, and 15 bases separated the two germline ends. CDR3 in amino acids: CASSQDQPGNYGYTF. The CDR3 DNA reads TGTGCCAGCAGCCAAGACCAGCCAGGGAACTATGGCTACACCTTC.

This clone showed up just a few times. V gene TRBV19 combines with J gene TRBJ2-3; a possible D gene is TRBD2 (7 bases). The length of the CDR3 is 16 residues. V shed 7 bases and J shed 2 bases, with 19 bases lying between them. In germline, CDR1 is LNHDA, CDR2 SQIVND (reference sequence). As DNA, the CDR3 is TGTGCCAGTACCTCTAGGAGGGGGGGGTACACAGATACGCAGTATTTT. The encoded protein is CASTSRRGGYTDTQYF.

The chain couples TRBV5-4 to TRBJ2-3; TRBD2 matches 9 bases. With V trimmed by 7 bases and J by 0 bases, 9 bases remained unmatched. This CDR3 contains 16 residues. Germline V gives CDR1 SGHNT, CDR2 YYREEE (reference sequence). The CDR3 sequence is CASPSGGLTSTDTQYF. The CDR3 nucleotides read TGTGCCAGCCCCAGCGGGGGGCTGACTAGCACAGATACGCAGTATTTT.

V gene TRBV28 combines with J gene TRBJ2-7; 7 bases agree with TRBD1. The CDR3 contains 16 residues. In germline, CDR1 is MDHEN, CDR2 SYDVKM. Unmatched junction bases numbered 12, after V lost 3 bases and J lost 4 bases. The CDR3 loop is CASSFPDRAGKYEQYF. The CDR3 nucleotides read TGTGCCAGCAGTTTCCCCGACAGGGCTGGGAAGTACGAGCAGTACTTC.

The gene calls are TRBV6-1 and TRBJ2-7; 7 bases are a match to TRBD1. The CDR3 extends over 15 amino acids. The V segment lost 3 bases and the J segment 8 bases; nucleotides outside the gene matches: 13. CDR1 MNHNS and CDR2 SASEGT come from the germline V gene. The DNA for the CDR3 is TGTGCCAGCAGTGACCCTCCAGACAGGGCAGACAAGCAGTACGTC. The encoded protein is CASSDPPDRADKQYV.

V gene TRBV3-1 (or the pseudogene TRBV3-2) combines with J gene TRBJ2-2, with a weak D call TRBD1 (6 bases). CDR3 length: 20 amino acids. Trimming took off 4 bases at V and 2 bases at J, with 26 bases between the two ends. The V gene's germline CDR1 is LGHDT and CDR2 YNNKEL (reference sequence). The CDR3 DNA reads as TGTGCCAGCAGCCCCTCGGTACTAACACCGGGACAACAAAACACCGGGGAGCTGTTTTTT. Its protein product is CASSPSVLTPGQQNTGELFF.

The chain links TRBV19 to TRBJ2-3; D possibly corresponds to TRBD1 (5 bases). Trimming pared 5 bases from V and 2 bases from J, leaving 14 bases between. The CDR3 sequence is 15 residues long. The V gene's germline CDR1 is LNHDA and CDR2 SQIVND (reference sequence). CDR3 sequence: CASSALGQATDTQYF. CDR3 DNA: TGTGCCAGTAGTGCCTTGGGGCAGGCCACAGATACGCAGTATTTT.

This sequence joins TRBV11-1 and TRBJ2-3; 8 nucleotides line up with TRBD1. Germline V gives CDR1 SGHAT, CDR2 FQDESV (reference sequence). V was pared by 5 bases and J by 7 bases, with 8 bases of the junction left unmatched. CDR3 size: 14 residues. CDR3 nucleotides: TGTGCCAGCAGCGTCTCCGGGACAGGCAATACGCAGTATTTT. This translates into CASSVSGTGNTQYF.

This chain connects TRBV6-5 to TRBJ1-4, with TRBD1 as a possible D gene (5 bases). Trimming stripped 8 bases from V and 1 base from J, with 14 bases between. Germline-derived CDR1 and CDR2 are MNHEY and SVGAGI. CDR3 length: 15 residues. The CDR3 coding sequence is TGTGCCAGCGGAAAGGGACTGAGAACTAATGAAAAACTGTTTTTT. Protein product: CASGKGLRTNEKLFF.

This clone is a singleton in its sample. The sample contains more than one DNA sequence encoding this CDR3. CDR3 sequence: CASSQDTRRTDTQYF. The CDR3 coding sequence is TGTGCCAGCAGCCAAGATACACGCCGCACAGATACGCAGTATTTT. The V call is TRBV3-1 (or the pseudogene TRBV3-2), the J call TRBJ2-3; D gene unclear. CDR3 length: 15 residues. V was clipped by 0 bases and J by 1 base, with 8 bases between them. The germline V gene has CDR1 LGHDT and CDR2 YNNKEL (reference sequence).

The chain has TRBV6-2 or TRBV6-3 and TRBJ2-5; 7 bases match TRBD1. The CDR3 sequence is 14 residues long. Germline trimming cut 5 bases from V and 5 bases from J; bases unmatched to any gene: 8. Germline V lookup: CDR1 MNHEY, CDR2 SVGEGT. CDR3 residues: CASSTNRGRETQYF. CDR3 nucleotide sequence: TGTGCCAGCAGTACCAACAGGGGTCGGGAGACCCAGTACTTC.

The chain couples TRBV13 to TRBJ1-2; possibly TRBD1 for D (5 bases). There are 16 residues in the CDR3. CDR1 and CDR2 (germline): PRHDT, FYEKMQ (reference sequence). V was pared by 0 bases and J by 4 bases, with 15 bases between. CDR3 bases: TGTGCCAGCAGCTTAGGGGGCGAGACAGATTTCTATGGCTACACCTTC. This sequence encodes CASSLGGETDFYGYTF.